Listed here is a single TCR beta chain. Its cognate antigen is unknown. The sample is drawn from a study of Ad26.COV2.S vaccination and SARS-CoV-2 variants. Study observations and caveats: Ad26.COV2.S recipients had broader spike-specific TCRs (P = 0.0014).

Treatment: roughly 18 received Ad26.COV2.S at low or high dose, single or two shots; about five received placebo; per-sample allocation not given. Samples came from day 63 after the first vaccine or placebo injection. The table came from immunoSEQ multiplex PCR; TCRdb's copy has only in-frame clones and leaves some out. The table lists roughly 240,000 clones, over 75% of them singletons. V lost 3 bases, J lost 0 bases, and 9 bases lay in between. The CDR3 covers 15 residues. Germline CDR1 SGHVS, CDR2 FQNEAQ. V gene TRBV7-8 combines with J gene TRBJ1-5, with D perhaps matching TRBD1 (5 bases). The specimen was peripheral blood, collected in a trial of Ad26.COV2.S vaccine versus placebo. This TCR was sampled from a person between 18 and 60 years old who received the Ad26.COV2.S COVID-19 vaccine or a placebo. The CDR3 sequence: CASSLGTVSNQPQHF. The CDR3, as DNA: TGTGCCAGCAGCTTGGGGACCGTTAGCAATCAGCCCCAGCATTTT.